A single sample is the source of the 2 T cell receptor beta chains below, sequenced in a study of a mutant IDH1 vaccine in newly diagnosed glioma. Using immunoSEQ multiplex PCR, the repertoire was profiled, and TCRdb retains in-frame clones only, with some absent. This sample carries roughly 70,000 clones, 80% to 90% of them seen once, and the ten largest clones take approximately 2.6%. Sample time point: baseline, week 1 (first vaccination visit). As to treatment: pre-vaccination baseline after standard-of-care therapy. The source material was PBMCs, sampled from a glioma patient treated with radiotherapy, temozolomide or both. All receptors come from a man between 25 and 39 years old with glioma.

The J gene is TRBJ1-1, the V gene TRBV7-9; D ambiguous. Between the trimmed V and J ends, which lost 5 bases and 0 bases, there was a span of 22 bases. Germline V gene sequence: CDR1 SEHNR, CDR2 FQNEAQ (reference sequence). This CDR3 spans 18 amino acids. The CDR3 DNA is TGTGCCAGCAGCAAGTGGCAGGCCAGGTTTATTATGAACACTGAAGCTTTCTTT. As protein: CASSKWQARFIMNTEAFF.

This clone showed up just once. The chain joins TRBV5-1 to TRBJ2-3; D unresolved. Germline V gene sequence: CDR1 SGHRS, CDR2 YFSETQ. The CDR3 runs 12 residues. Deletions cut 3 bases from V and 2 bases from J, with 4 bases between. The CDR3 region is CASSYHTDTQYF. In DNA form, the CDR3 reads TGCGCCAGCAGCTATCACACAGATACGCAGTATTTT.